Following are 24 T cell receptor beta chains from one sample sequenced in a study of T cell repertoires in cytomegalovirus infection. In TCRdb, the reads were re-called with MiXCR into one record per CDR3 protein. In the table there are approximately 200,000 distinct CDR3 sequences, 22% of which are singletons. Input material: CD8+ T cells from PBMCs. These receptor sequences come from a human donor in good health (CMV status not recorded). Some clones in this sample may be carry-over from other donors' samples.

The chain links TRBV2 to TRBJ2-2; 10 positions match TRBD2. Germline V lookup: CDR1 SNHLY, CDR2 FYNNEI. Trimming cost V 1 base and J 2 bases; bases outside gene matches: 7. The CDR3 has 18 amino acids. The DNA of the CDR3 is TGTGCCAGCAGTGAAGTCCCTCTAGCGGGGGCTAACACCGGGGAGCTGTTTTTT. It codes for CASSEVPLAGANTGELFF.

This clonotype was seen ten or more times. The V and J genes are TRBV7-2 and TRBJ2-2, with TRBD2 matching 7 bases. V was clipped by 3 bases and J by 4 bases; unmatched bases: 5. The V gene's germline CDR1 is SGHTA and CDR2 FQGNSA. This CDR3 is 15 amino acids long. CDR3 in amino acids: CASSFGRGFTGELFF. The DNA for the CDR3 is TGTGCCAGCAGCTTCGGGCGGGGGTTCACCGGGGAGCTGTTTTTT. The variable domain in full, completed from reference TRBV7-2 and TRBJ2-2, reads GAGVSQSPSNKVTEKGKDVELRCDPISGHTALYWYRQSLGQGLEFLIYFQGNSAPDKSGLPSDRFSAERTGGSVSTLTIQRTQQEDSAVYLCASSFGRGFTGELFFGEGSRLTVL.

The J gene is TRBJ2-1, the V gene TRBV30, with a tentative D call TRBD2 (7 bases). This CDR3 is 13 amino acids long. Trimming removed 0 bases at V and 8 bases at J, with 11 bases between. Germline CDR1 reads GTSNPN; CDR2 reads SVGIG (reference sequence). The CDR3 is CAWSVGGADEQFF. CDR3 in DNA: TGTGCCTGGAGTGTTGGGGGGGCCGATGAGCAGTTCTTC.

This clonotype has only a few counts. The V and J genes are TRBV7-2 and TRBJ2-7; TRBD2 agrees at 11 bases. With 5 bases clipped from V and 0 bases from J, the junction kept 9 bases outside the gene matches. CDR1 and CDR2 (germline): SGHTA, FQGNSA. The CDR3 extends over 17 amino acids. CDR3 protein: CASSLGLAGVSSYEQYF. The DNA of the CDR3 is TGTGCCAGCAGCCTTGGACTAGCGGGTGTGAGCTCCTACGAGCAGTACTTC.

To note about this clonotype: A read error is possible here, since a much larger clone lies one base away. The chain recombines TRBV12-3 or TRBV12-4 with TRBJ2-1; 15 positions match TRBD2. Trimming at V came to 6 bases and at J to 3 bases, leaving 6 bases not matched to a gene. The CDR3 sequence is 17 residues long. The CDR3 is CASRRTSGGDCYNEQFF. Written as DNA, the CDR3 is TGTGCCAGCAGACGGACTAGCGGGGGGGACTGCTACAATGAGCAGTTCTTC.

CDR3 protein: CASSDAGSGNEQFF. The CDR3 coding sequence is TGTGCCAGCAGTGATGCCGGGTCTGGAAATGAGCAGTTCTTC. This sequence joins TRBV25-1 and TRBJ2-1; D gene unclear. CDR1 and CDR2 (germline): MGHDK, SYGVNS. The CDR3 contains 14 residues. The V end lost 3 bases, the J end lost 7 bases, and 13 bases lay between the germline ends.

The chain couples TRBV2 to TRBJ1-5, with 7 nucleotides matching TRBD1. The germline V gene encodes CDR1 SNHLY and CDR2 FYNNEI. This CDR3 is built from 17 residues. J lost 3 bases, V lost 4 bases, and 12 bases had no gene match. Here the CDR3 reads CASSVMLDRKNNQPQHF. The CDR3 DNA reads TGTGCCAGCAGTGTTATGTTGGACAGGAAGAACAATCAGCCCCAGCATTTT. The full variable domain, completed using reference TRBV2 and TRBJ1-5, is EPEVTQTPSHQVTQMGQEVILRCVPISNHLYFYWYRQILGQKVEFLVSFYNNEISEKSEIFDDQFSVERPDGSNFTLKIRSTKLEDSAMYFCASSVMLDRKNNQPQHFGDGTRLSIL.

A few counts support this clonotype. The gene calls are TRBV24-1 and TRBJ2-4; 10 bases map to TRBD2. Germline V lookup: CDR1 KGHDR, CDR2 SFDVKD. The CDR3 spans 15 residues. The V and J ends lost 4 bases and 8 bases, in that order; junction bases with no gene match: 7. The CDR3 DNA reads TGTGCCACCAGTGACCCTACTAGCGGGGTGGACATTCAGTACTTC. It is translated as CATSDPTSGVDIQYF.

This clonotype was observed at least ten times. V usage is TRBV7-2 and J usage is TRBJ2-1, with a weak D call TRBD2 (6 bases). V lost 2 bases to trimming and J lost 6 bases, with 20 bases between them. This CDR3 is 17 amino acids long. Germline CDR1 and CDR2: SGHTA and FQGNSA. Written as DNA, the CDR3 is TGTGCCAGCAGCTTAATTGGCGGGACTCCAAGGTTCAATGAGCAGTTCTTC. Residues: CASSLIGGTPRFNEQFF.

This clonotype was observed many times. V gene TRBV14 combines with J gene TRBJ1-4; 10 bases match TRBD1. This CDR3 spans 15 amino acids. CDR1 and CDR2 (germline): SGHDN, FVKESK. The trim removed 4 bases at V and 8 bases at J, leaving 7 bases unmatched. CDR3 protein: CASSPLGTGVEKLFF. CDR3 DNA sequence: TGTGCCAGCAGCCCCCTAGGGACAGGGGTCGAAAAACTGTTTTTT.

This clonotype was observed a handful of times. The CDR3 bases are TGTGCTAGTGCCGGGACAGGGGCACCCAATGAGCAGTTCTTC. Protein: CASAGTGAPNEQFF. The V and J genes are TRBV12-5 and TRBJ2-1; 10 bases align to TRBD1. Trimming removed 7 bases from V and 6 bases from J; junction bases left unmatched: 6. CDR3 length: 14 residues. Germline V lookup: CDR1 LGHNT, CDR2 FRNRAP.

This clonotype came up a few times. This chain uses TRBV20-1 with TRBJ1-5; 8 bases match TRBD1. Germline lookup yields CDR1 DFQATT and CDR2 SNEGSKA (reference sequence). The V segment lost 1 base and the J segment 0 bases; nucleotides outside the gene matches: 11. The CDR3 runs 18 residues. The CDR3 DNA follows: TGCAGTGCTAGAGGGGAGTCACAGGGGGATTATAGCAATCAGCCCCAGCATTTT. Amino acids: CSARGESQGDYSNQPQHF.

In this sample, this clonotype turned up a few times. The rearrangement joins TRBV29-1 to TRBJ1-1; unclear D gene. CDR1 and CDR2 (germline): SQVTM, ANQGSEA. CDR3 length equals 14 residues. Deletions cut 5 bases from V and 1 base from J, with 14 bases between. CDR3 DNA: TGCAGCGTTAGAAGTGTTATGGGGAACACTGAAGCTTTCTTT. This encodes CSVRSVMGNTEAFF.

Only a few counts were recorded for this clonotype. The chain joins TRBV28 to TRBJ2-2, with D possibly being TRBD2 (5 bases). Germline V lookup: CDR1 MDHEN, CDR2 SYDVKM. This CDR3 has 14 amino acids. Trimming pared 6 bases from V and 2 bases from J, leaving 10 bases between. The DNA for the CDR3 is TGTGCCAGCAGCACGACGGGAAACACCGGGGAGCTGTTTTTT. This sequence encodes CASSTTGNTGELFF.

This clonotype was seen more than once but under ten times. The rearrangement links TRBV20-1 to TRBJ1-2, with 8 positions matching TRBD1. Per the germline V gene, CDR1 is DFQATT and CDR2 is SNEGSKA (reference sequence). This CDR3 contains 15 residues. The CDR3: CSEMDRVGLNYGYTF. The DNA for the CDR3 is TGCAGCGAAATGGACAGGGTAGGGCTTAACTATGGCTACACCTTC.

This clonotype turned up a few times. This chain joins TRBV5-4 and TRBJ2-7; 7 bases line up with TRBD1. CDR3 length: 15 residues. The V segment lost 5 bases and the J segment 1 base; nucleotides outside the gene matches: 9. Germline CDR1 reads SGHNT; CDR2 reads YYREEE (reference sequence). This CDR3 is CASRRQGDPSYEQYF. DNA for the CDR3: TGTGCCAGCAGGCGACAGGGAGATCCTTCCTACGAGCAGTACTTC. Combining the CDR3 with reference TRBV5-4 and TRBJ2-7 gives the whole variable domain ETGVTQSPTHLIKTRGQQVTLRCSSQSGHNTVSWYQQALGQGPQFIFQYYREEENGRGNFPPRFSGLQFPNYSSELNVNALELDDSALYLCASRRQGDPSYEQYFGPGTRLTVT.

This CDR3 is CSAWTGSTDTQYF. Here the CDR3 DNA reads TGCAGCGCCTGGACAGGGAGCACAGATACGCAGTATTTT. This chain connects TRBV29-1 to TRBJ2-3; 8 positions agree with TRBD1. With V trimmed by 7 bases and J by 0 bases, 3 bases remained unmatched. Germline CDR1 SQVTM, CDR2 ANQGSEA. This CDR3 is 13 amino acids long.

The sample holds many counts of this clonotype. This sequence joins TRBV7-2 and TRBJ2-7, with 12 bases fitting TRBD2. CDR3 size: 16 residues. The ends lost 3 bases at V and 2 bases at J; junction bases unmatched: 5. Germline V gene sequence: CDR1 SGHTA, CDR2 FQGNSA. In DNA, the CDR3 is TGTGCCAGCAGCTTTCCGACTAGCGGGGGACCCTACGAGCAGTACTTC. Its protein is CASSFPTSGGPYEQYF.

This clonotype was detected ten times or more. The chain links TRBV7-9 to TRBJ1-2; 7 positions agree with TRBD1. With 5 bases clipped from V and 3 bases from J, the junction kept 9 bases outside the gene matches. Germline V gives CDR1 SEHNR, CDR2 FQNEAQ (reference sequence). This CDR3 is 15 amino acids long. The CDR3 reads CASSRGTGADYGYTF. DNA of the CDR3: TGTGCCAGCAGCCGTGGAACAGGGGCCGACTATGGCTACACCTTC.

The CDR3 bases are TGCAGTGCTAGAGATCCCTACAGGGGGGATCGAACCTTC. Protein sequence: CSARDPYRGDRTF. This chain joins TRBV20-1 and TRBJ1-2, with 8 bases identical to TRBD1. The CDR3 consists of 13 residues. Germline trimming cut 0 bases from V and 14 bases from J; bases unmatched to any gene: 11. Germline V CDR1 and CDR2: DFQATT, SNEGSKA (reference sequence).

This clonotype was counted at least ten times. The gene calls are TRBV12-3 or TRBV12-4 and TRBJ2-1; tentatively, D is TRBD1 (6 bases). The length of the CDR3 is 16 residues. Trimming took off 5 bases at V and 0 bases at J, with 14 bases between the two ends. The CDR3 region has the DNA TGTGCCAGCAGTGAGGACAGACTCAGCTCCTACAATGAGCAGTTCTTC. Protein: CASSEDRLSSYNEQFF.

J is TRBJ2-1 and V is TRBV4-1; D is unclear. V lost 2 bases to trimming and J lost 4 bases, with 3 bases between them. Germline V gives CDR1 MGHRA, CDR2 YSYEKL. The CDR3 loop spans 12 amino acids. Here the CDR3 reads CASSQSYNEQFF. The CDR3 DNA sequence: TGCGCCAGCAGCCAATCTTACAATGAGCAGTTCTTC.

CDR3 in amino acids: CASSMADSRAEAFF. In DNA form, the CDR3 reads TGTGCCAGTAGTATGGCAGATTCGAGGGCTGAAGCTTTCTTT. J is TRBJ1-1 and V is TRBV19; D remains unclear. The V and J ends lost 3 bases and 6 bases respectively, with 14 bases between them. Germline CDR1 and CDR2: LNHDA and SQIVND (reference sequence). The CDR3 loop spans 14 amino acids. The whole variable domain, filled in from reference TRBV19 and TRBJ1-1, reads DGGITQSPKYLFRKEGQNVTLSCEQNLNHDAMYWYRQDPGQGLRLIYYSQIVNDFQKGDIAEGYSVSREKKESFPLTVTSAQKNPTAFYLCASSMADSRAEAFFGQGTRLTVV.

This rearrangement joins TRBV7-3 to TRBJ1-1; D not resolved. Trimming left V 11 bases short and J 3 bases short, with 22 bases between. Germline V gene data show CDR1 as SGHTA and CDR2 as FQGTGA. CDR3 length: 15 amino acids. CDR3 DNA: TGTGCCTCTCCCGGGCTATCGAATCGGGACACTGAAGCTTTCTTT. This translates into CASPGLSNRDTEAFF.